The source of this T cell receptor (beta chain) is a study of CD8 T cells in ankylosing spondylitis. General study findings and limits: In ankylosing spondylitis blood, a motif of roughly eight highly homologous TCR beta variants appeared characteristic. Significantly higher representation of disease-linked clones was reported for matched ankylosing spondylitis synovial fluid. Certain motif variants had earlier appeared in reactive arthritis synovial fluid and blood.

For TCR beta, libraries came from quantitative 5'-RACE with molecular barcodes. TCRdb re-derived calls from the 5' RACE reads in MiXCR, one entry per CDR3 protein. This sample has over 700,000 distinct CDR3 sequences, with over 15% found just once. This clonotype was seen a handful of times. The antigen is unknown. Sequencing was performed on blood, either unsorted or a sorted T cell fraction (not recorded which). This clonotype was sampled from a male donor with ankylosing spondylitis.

CDR3 sequence: CASNKRDSYNEQFF. The DNA of the CDR3 is TGTGCCAGCAACAAGCGGGATTCCTACAATGAGCAGTTCTTC. V is TRBV27 and J is TRBJ2-1; 7 nucleotides match TRBD2. The CDR3 contains 14 residues. Trimming removed 7 bases from V and 1 base from J; junction bases left unmatched: 4. Germline V gene data show CDR1 as MNHEY and CDR2 as SMNVEV (reference sequence).